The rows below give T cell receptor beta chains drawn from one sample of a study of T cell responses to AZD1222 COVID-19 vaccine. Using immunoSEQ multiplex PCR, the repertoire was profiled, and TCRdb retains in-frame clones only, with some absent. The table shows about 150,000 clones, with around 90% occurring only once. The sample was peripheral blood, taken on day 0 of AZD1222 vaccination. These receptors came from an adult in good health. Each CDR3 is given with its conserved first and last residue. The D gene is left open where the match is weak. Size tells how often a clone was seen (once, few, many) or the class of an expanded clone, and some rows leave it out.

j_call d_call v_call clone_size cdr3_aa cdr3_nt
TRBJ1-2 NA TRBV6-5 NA CASSYSEGPVDGYTF TGTGCCAGCAGTTACTCGGAGGGCCCGGTGGATGGCTACACCTTC
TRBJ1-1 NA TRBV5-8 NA CASSFSFLSMNTEAFF TGTGCCAGCAGCTTTAGCTTCTTATCTATGAACACTGAAGCTTTCTTT
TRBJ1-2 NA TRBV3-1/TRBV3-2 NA CASSLDYGYTF TGTGCCAGCAGCCTAGACTATGGCTACACCTTC
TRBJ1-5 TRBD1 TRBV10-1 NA CASRDTGGNQPQHF TGCGCCAGCAGAGATACAGGGGGAAATCAGCCCCAGCATTTT
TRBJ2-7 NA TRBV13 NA CASSFGHPSYEQYF TGTGCCAGCAGCTTTGGACACCCCTCCTACGAGCAGTACTTC
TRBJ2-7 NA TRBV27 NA CASRDTIGATPYEQYF TGTGCCAGCCGGGACACCATTGGGGCAACCCCCTACGAGCAGTACTTC
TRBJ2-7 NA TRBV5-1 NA CASSLDRLQYF TGCGCCAGCAGCTTGGACAGATTGCAGTACTTC
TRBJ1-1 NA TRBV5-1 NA CASTAGASNTEAFF TGCGCCAGCACCGCAGGGGCCTCGAACACTGAAGCTTTCTTT
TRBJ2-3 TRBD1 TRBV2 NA CATRRDRGIDTQYF TGTGCCACCCGCCGGGACAGGGGTATAGATACGCAGTATTTT
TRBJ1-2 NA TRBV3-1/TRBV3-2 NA CASSHPAHYGYTF TGTGCCAGCAGCCATCCGGCCCATTATGGCTACACCTTC
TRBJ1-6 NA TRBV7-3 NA CASSLSLSSPLHF TGTGCCAGCAGCTTAAGCCTTTCTTCACCCCTCCACTTT
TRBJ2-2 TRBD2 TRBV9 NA CASSVSLWRSSGSSGPTGELFF TGTGCCAGCAGCGTATCTTTGTGGAGGTCTAGCGGGAGTTCAGGTCCCACCGGGGAGCTGTTTTTT
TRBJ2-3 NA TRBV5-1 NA CASSLRTQRGDTQYF TGCGCCAGCAGCTTGAGGACTCAACGAGGAGATACGCAGTATTTT
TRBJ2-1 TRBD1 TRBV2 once CASNQQRGLYNEQFF TGTGCCAGCAACCAACAGAGGGGGCTCTACAATGAGCAGTTCTTC